The 3 T cell receptor beta chains below come from one sample, sequenced in a study of blood T cells in healthy people across ages. Using a J-beta primer mix together with a sample-barcoded 5' primer, a second PCR was run for about 6 to 12 cycles. TCRdb reprocessed the 5' RACE reads with MiXCR, giving one entry per CDR3 protein. The sample has about 1.8 million distinct CDR3 sequences; roughly 52% are singletons. Sequencing used blood. The receptors were sampled from a woman in her thirties or forties in good health.

V is TRBV20-1 and J is TRBJ1-5; D perhaps matches TRBD1 (6 bases). Trimming took off 7 bases at V and 2 bases at J, with 21 bases between the two ends. This CDR3 comprises 16 residues. Germline V gives CDR1 DFQATT, CDR2 SNEGSKA (reference sequence). The CDR3 DNA reads TGCAGTGTTAGGAGGGGGGGAAGGTTGGGCAATCAGCCCCAGCATTTT. Residues: CSVRRGGRLGNQPQHF.

This clonotype was recorded a few times. The chain links TRBV12-3 or TRBV12-4 to TRBJ1-6; D call uncertain. The germline V and J ends were trimmed by 7 bases and 10 bases, with 14 bases remaining between them. This CDR3 is 13 amino acids long. CDR3 DNA: TGTGCCAGCAATGGACGGAGCGGATCACCCCTCCACTTT. Its protein is CASNGRSGSPLHF.

The chain links TRBV7-2 to TRBJ2-5; a possible D gene is TRBD1 (5 bases). The CDR3 runs to 14 residues. Germline V lookup: CDR1 SGHTA, CDR2 FQGNSA. Between the trimmed V and J ends, which lost 5 bases and 11 bases, there was a span of 21 bases. CDR3 amino acids: CASSTQGRGNEQYF. DNA for the CDR3: TGTGCCAGCAGCACCCAGGGTCGAGGAAATGAGCAGTACTTC.